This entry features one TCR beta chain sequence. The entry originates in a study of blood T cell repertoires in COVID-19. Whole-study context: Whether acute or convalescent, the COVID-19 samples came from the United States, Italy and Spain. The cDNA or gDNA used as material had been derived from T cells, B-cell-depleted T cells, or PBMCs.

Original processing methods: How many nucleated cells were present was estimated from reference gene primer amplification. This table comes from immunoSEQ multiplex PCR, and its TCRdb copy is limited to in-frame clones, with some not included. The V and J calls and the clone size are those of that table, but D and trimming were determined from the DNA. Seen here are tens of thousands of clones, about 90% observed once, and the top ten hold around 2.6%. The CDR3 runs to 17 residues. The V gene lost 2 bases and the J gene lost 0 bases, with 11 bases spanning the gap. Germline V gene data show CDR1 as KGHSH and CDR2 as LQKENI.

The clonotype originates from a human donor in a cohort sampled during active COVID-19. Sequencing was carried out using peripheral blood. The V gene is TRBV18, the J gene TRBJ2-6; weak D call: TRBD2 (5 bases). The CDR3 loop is CASSPAGVNSGANVLTF. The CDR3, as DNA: TGTGCCAGCTCACCAGCCGGGGTGAACTCTGGGGCCAACGTCCTGACTTTC.